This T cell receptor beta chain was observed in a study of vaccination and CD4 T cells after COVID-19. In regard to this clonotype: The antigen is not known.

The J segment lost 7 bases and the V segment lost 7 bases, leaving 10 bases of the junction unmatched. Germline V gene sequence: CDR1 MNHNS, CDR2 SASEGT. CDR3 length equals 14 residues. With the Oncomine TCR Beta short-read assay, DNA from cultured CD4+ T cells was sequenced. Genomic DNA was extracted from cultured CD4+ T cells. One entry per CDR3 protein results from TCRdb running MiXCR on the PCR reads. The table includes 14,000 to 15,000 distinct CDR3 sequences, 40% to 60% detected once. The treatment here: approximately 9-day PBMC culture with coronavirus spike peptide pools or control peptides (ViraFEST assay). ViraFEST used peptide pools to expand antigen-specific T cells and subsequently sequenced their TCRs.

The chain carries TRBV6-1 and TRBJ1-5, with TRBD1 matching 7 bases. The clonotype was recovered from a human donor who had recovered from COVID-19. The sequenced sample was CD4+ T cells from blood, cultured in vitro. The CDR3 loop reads CASTRPGGWQPQHF. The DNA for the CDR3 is TGTGCCAGCACCCGACCAGGGGGGTGGCAGCCCCAGCATTTT.